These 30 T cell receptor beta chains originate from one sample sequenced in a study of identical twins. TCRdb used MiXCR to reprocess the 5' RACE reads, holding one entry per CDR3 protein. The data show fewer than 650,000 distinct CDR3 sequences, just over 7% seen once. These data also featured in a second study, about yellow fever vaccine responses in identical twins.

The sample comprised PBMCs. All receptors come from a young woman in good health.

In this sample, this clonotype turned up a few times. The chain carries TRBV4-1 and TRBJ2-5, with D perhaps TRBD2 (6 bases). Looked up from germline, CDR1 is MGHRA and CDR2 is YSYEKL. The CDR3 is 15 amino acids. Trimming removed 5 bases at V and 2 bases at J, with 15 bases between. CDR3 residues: CASSTHREQQETQYF. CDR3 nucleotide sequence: TGCGCCAGCAGCACCCACCGGGAGCAACAAGAGACCCAGTACTTC.

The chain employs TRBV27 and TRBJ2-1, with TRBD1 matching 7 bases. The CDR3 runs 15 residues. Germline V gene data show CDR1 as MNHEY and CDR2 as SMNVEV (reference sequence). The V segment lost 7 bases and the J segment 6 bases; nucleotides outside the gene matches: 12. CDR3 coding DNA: TGTGCCAGCAACCCTATGGGGACAGTTCCCAATGAGCAGTTCTTC. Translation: CASNPMGTVPNEQFF.

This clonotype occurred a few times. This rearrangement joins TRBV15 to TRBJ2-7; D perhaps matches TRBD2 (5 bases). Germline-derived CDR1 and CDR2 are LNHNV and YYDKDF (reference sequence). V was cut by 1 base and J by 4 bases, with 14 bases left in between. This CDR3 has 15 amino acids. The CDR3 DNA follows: TGTGCCACCAGCAGAGGAGCCCTTGGGAGATACGAGCAGTACTTC. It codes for CATSRGALGRYEQYF.

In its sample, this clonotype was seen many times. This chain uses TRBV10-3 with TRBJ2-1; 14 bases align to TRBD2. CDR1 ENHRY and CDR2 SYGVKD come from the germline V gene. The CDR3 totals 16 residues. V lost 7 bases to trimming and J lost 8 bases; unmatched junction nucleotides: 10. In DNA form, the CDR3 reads TGTGCCATCAAGGGACTAGCGGGGGTATGGGCCGATGAGCAGTTCTTC. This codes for CAIKGLAGVWADEQFF.

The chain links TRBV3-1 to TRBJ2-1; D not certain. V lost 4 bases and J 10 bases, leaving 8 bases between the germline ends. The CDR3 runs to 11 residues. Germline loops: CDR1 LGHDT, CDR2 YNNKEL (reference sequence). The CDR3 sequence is CASSRLTEQFF. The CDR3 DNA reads TGTGCCAGCAGCCGTTTGACGGAGCAGTTCTTC.

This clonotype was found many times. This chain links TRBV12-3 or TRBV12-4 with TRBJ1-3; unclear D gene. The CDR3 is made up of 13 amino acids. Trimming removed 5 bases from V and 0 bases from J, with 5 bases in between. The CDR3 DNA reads TGTGCCAGCAGTCTCATCTCTGGAAACACCATATATTTT. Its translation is CASSLISGNTIYF.

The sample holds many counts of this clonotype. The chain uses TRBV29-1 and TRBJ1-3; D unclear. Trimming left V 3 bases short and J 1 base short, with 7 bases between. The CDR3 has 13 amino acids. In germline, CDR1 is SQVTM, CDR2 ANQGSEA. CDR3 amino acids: CSVDAESGNTIYF. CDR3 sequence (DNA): TGCAGCGTTGACGCAGAGTCTGGAAACACCATATATTTT. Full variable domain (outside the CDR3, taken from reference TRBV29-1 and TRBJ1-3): SAVISQKPSRDICQRGTSLTIQCQVDSQVTMMFWYRQQPGQSLTLIATANQGSEATYESGFVIDKFPISRPNLTFSTLTVSNMSPEDSSIYLCSVDAESGNTIYFGEGSWLTVV.

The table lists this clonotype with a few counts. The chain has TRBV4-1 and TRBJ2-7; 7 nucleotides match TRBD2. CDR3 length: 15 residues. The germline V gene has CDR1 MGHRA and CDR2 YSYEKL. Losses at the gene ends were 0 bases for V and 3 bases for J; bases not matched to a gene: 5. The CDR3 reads CASSQDAGVGYEQYF. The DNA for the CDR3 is TGCGCCAGCAGCCAAGACGCGGGGGTAGGCTACGAGCAGTACTTC.

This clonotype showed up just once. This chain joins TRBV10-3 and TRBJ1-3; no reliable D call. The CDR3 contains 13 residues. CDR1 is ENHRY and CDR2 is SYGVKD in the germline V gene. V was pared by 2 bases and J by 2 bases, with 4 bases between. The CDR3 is CAISENTGNTIYF. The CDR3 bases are TGTGCCATCAGTGAGAATACTGGAAACACCATATATTTT.

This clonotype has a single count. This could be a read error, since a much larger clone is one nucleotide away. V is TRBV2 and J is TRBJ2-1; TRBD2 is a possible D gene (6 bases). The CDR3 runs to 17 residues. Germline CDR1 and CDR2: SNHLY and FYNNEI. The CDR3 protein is CACSTYHGTGAQGEQFF. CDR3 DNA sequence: TGTGCCTGCAGTACGTACCACGGGACTGGCGCCCAAGGGGAGCAGTTCTTC.

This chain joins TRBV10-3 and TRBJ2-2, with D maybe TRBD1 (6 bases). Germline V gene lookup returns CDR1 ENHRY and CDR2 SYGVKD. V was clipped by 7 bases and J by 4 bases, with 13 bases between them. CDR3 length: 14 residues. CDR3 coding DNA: TGTGCCATCATAGAGGACAGAGCCACCGGGGAGCTGTTTTTT. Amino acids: CAIIEDRATGELFF.

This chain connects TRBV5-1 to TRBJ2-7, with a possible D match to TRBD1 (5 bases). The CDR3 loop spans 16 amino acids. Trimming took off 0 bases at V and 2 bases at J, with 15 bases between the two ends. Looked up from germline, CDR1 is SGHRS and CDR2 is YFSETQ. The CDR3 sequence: CASSLAEENRTYEQYF. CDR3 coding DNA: TGCGCCAGCAGCTTGGCCGAAGAAAACAGGACCTACGAGCAGTACTTC.

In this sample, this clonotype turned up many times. The CDR3 reads CASSLGVGEQFF. CDR3 bases: TGTGCCAGCAGCTTGGGGGTTGGTGAGCAGTTCTTC. The chain combines TRBV27 with TRBJ2-1, with D possibly being TRBD1 or TRBD2 (5 bases each). CDR1 and CDR2 from the germline V gene are MNHEY and SMNVEV (reference sequence). The CDR3 has 12 residues. V was pared by 6 bases and J by 9 bases, with 12 bases between.

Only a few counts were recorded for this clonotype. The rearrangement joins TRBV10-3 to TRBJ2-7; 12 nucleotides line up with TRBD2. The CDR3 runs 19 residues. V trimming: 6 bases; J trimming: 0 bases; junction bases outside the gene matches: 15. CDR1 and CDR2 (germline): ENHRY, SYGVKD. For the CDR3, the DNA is TGTGCCATCAGGGGGGAACCGGGACTAGCGGGCGGCTTCTCCTACGAGCAGTACTTC. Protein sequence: CAIRGEPGLAGGFSYEQYF.

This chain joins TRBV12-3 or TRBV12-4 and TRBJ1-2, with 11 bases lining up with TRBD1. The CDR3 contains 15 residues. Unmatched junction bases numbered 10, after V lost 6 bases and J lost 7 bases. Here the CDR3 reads CASSPHGQGASGYTF. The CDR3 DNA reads TGTGCCAGCAGCCCCCACGGACAGGGGGCTAGTGGCTACACCTTC.

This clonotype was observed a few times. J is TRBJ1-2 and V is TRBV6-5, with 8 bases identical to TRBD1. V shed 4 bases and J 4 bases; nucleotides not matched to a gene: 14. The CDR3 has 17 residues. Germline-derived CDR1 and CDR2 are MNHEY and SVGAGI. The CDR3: CASSSPGQGRGSYGYTF. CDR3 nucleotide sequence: TGTGCCAGCAGTTCTCCCGGACAGGGCAGGGGCTCCTATGGCTACACCTTC.

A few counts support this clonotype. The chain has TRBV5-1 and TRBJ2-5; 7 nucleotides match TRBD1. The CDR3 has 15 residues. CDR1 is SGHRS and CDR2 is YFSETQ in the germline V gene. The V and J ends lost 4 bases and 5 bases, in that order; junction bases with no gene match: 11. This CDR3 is CASSTTGTAQETQYF. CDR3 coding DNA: TGCGCCAGCAGCACAACCGGGACAGCACAGGAGACCCAGTACTTC.

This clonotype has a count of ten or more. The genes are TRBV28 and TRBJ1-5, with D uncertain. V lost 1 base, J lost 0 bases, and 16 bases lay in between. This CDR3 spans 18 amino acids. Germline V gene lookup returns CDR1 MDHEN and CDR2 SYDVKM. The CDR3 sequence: CASSLSALPRDSNQPQHF. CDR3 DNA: TGTGCCAGCAGTTTATCCGCCCTCCCAAGGGATAGCAATCAGCCCCAGCATTTT. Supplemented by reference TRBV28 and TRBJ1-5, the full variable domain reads DVKVTQSSRYLVKRTGEKVFLECVQDMDHENMFWYRQDPGLGLRLIYFSYDVKMKEKGDIPEGYSVSREKKERFSLILESASTNQTSMYLCASSLSALPRDSNQPQHFGDGTRLSIL.

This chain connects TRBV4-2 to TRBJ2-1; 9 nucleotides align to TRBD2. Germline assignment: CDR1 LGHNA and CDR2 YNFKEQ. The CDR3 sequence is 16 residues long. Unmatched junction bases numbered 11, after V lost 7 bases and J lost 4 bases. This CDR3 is CASTKGPSGAYNEQFF. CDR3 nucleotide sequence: TGTGCCAGCACTAAAGGCCCTAGCGGGGCTTACAATGAGCAGTTCTTC.

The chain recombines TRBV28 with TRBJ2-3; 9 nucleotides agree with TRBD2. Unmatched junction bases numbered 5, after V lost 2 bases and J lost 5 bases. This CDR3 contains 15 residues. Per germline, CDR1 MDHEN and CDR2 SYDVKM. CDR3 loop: CASSLGGGGRDTQYF. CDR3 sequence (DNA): TGTGCCAGCAGTTTAGGCGGGGGGGGCCGAGATACGCAGTATTTT.

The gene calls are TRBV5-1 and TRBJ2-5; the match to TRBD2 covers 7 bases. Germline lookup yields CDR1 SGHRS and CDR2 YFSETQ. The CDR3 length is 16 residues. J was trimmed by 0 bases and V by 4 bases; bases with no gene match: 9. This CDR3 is CASSIGFSGYQETQYF. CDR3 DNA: TGCGCCAGCAGCATCGGGTTTAGCGGGTACCAAGAGACCCAGTACTTC.

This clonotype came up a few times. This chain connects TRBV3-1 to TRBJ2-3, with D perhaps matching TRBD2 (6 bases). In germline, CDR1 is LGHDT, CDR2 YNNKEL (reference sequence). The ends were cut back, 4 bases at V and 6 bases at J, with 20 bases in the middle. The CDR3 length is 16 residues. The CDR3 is CASSLSISSGDDTQYF. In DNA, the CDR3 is TGTGCCAGCAGCCTGAGTATTAGTTCGGGAGATGATACGCAGTATTTT.

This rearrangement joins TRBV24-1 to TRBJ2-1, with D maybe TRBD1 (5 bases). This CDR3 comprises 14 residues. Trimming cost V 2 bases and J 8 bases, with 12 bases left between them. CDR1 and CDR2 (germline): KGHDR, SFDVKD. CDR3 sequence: CATSDSALRDEQFF. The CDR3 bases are TGTGCCACCAGTGATTCGGCGCTCAGGGATGAGCAGTTCTTC.

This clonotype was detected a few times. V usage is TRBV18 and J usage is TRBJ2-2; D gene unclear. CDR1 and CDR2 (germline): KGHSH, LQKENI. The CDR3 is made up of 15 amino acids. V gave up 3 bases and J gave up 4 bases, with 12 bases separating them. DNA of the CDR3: TGTGCCAGCTCACCGGACGTTAGTGGCACCGGGGAGCTGTTTTTT. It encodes CASSPDVSGTGELFF. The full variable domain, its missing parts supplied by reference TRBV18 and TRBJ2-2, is NAGVMQNPRHLVRRRGQEARLRCSPMKGHSHVYWYRQLPEEGLKFMVYLQKENIIDESGMPKERFSAEFPKEGPSILRIQQVVRGDSAAYFCASSPDVSGTGELFFGEGSRLTVL.

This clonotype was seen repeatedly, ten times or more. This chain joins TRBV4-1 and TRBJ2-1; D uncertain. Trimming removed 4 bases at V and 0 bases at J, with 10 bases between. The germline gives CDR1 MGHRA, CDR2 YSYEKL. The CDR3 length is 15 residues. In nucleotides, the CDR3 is TGCGCCAGCAGCCGCCAGGAGAGCTCCTACAATGAGCAGTTCTTC. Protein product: CASSRQESSYNEQFF.

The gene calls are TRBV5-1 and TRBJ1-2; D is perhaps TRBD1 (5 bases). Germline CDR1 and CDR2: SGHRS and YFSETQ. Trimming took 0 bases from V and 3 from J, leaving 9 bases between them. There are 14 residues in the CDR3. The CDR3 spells CASSLEAGYYGYTF. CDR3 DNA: TGCGCCAGCAGCTTGGAAGCAGGGTACTATGGCTACACCTTC.

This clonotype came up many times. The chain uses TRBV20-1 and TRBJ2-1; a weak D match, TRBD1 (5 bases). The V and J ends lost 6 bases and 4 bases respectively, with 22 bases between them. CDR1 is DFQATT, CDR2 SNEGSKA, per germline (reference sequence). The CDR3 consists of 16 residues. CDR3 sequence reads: CSAPTGAGAPYNEQFF. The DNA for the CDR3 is TGCAGTGCCCCTACAGGAGCTGGAGCGCCATACAATGAGCAGTTCTTC.

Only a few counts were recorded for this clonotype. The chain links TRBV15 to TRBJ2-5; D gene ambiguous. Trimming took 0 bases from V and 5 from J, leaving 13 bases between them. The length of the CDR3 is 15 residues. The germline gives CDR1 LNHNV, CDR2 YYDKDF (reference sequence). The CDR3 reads CATSRDRPLQETQYF. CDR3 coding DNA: TGTGCCACCAGCAGAGATCGCCCCCTCCAGGAGACCCAGTACTTC.

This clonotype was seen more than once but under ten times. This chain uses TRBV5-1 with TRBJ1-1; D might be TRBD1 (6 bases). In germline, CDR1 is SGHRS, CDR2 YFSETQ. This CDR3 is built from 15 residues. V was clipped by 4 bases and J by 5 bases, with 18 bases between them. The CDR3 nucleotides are TGCGCCAGCAGCACGTGGACAGAAGGGGAGACTGAAGCTTTCTTT. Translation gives CASSTWTEGETEAFF.

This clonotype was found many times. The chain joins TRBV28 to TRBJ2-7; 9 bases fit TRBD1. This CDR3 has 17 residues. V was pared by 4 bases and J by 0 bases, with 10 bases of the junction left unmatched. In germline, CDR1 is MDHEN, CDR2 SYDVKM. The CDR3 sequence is CASSSLTGTGYSYEQYF. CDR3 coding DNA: TGTGCCAGCAGTTCACTCACCGGGACAGGGTACTCCTACGAGCAGTACTTC.